A selection of T cell receptor beta chains follows, all from one sample in a study of monozygotic twins with inflammatory bowel disease. Reprocessing the 5' RACE reads, TCRdb reports a single entry for every CDR3 protein and omits DNA. The specimen's table records about 380,000 distinct CDR3 sequences. The sequenced sample consisted of blood. Every receptor here comes from a human donor with ulcerative colitis or Crohn's disease, or a healthy co-twin of an affected twin (not recorded which). Both conserved end residues are part of each CDR3.

>TRBJ2-3|TRBV28
CASRRGQGLLGTDTQYF
>TRBJ2-3|TRBV5-1
CASTGTSGGLTDTQYF
>TRBJ2-7|TRBV7-9
CASSLTPWGRTYEQYF
>TRBJ2-1|TRBV9
CASSVDEGQSDEQFF
>TRBJ2-7|TRBV4-1
CASSQARLGQGQYF
>TRBJ2-7|TRBV27
CASAPRRSSYEQYF
>TRBJ2-7|TRBV19
CASSESGGIYEQYF
>TRBJ2-5|TRBV20-1
CSARLAVLRETQYF
>TRBJ1-1|TRBV5-1
CASSLKSGDTEAFF
>TRBJ2-7|TRBV10-3
CAIRGQNYEQYF
>TRBJ2-7|TRBV29-1
CSVTWDYEQYF
>TRBJ2-5|TRBV27
CASSFQASGQETQYF
>TRBJ2-1|TRBV7-2
CASSSDRGREQFF
>TRBJ1-6|TRBV5-1
CASSGSGLGNSPLHF
>TRBJ2-2|TRBV5-1
CASSWDVTGELFF
>TRBJ2-3|TRBV7-8
CASSLANAGATDTQYF
>TRBJ2-7|TRBV7-9
CASSLGRTSSYEQYF
>TRBJ2-7|TRBV7-2
CASSQRSAGNHEQYF
>TRBJ1-2|TRBV27
CASSFLGQGTMDYGYTF
>TRBJ2-3|TRBV29-1
CSVSGTSGGEVDTQYF
>TRBJ1-4|TRBV4-2
CASSQVAAGGEKLFF
>TRBJ2-5|TRBV20-1
CSGSTGTTSSPHF
>TRBJ2-2|TRBV5-1
CASSLQGANTGELFF
>TRBJ2-7|TRBV5-1
CASSLGTVYEQYF
>TRBJ2-1|TRBV3-1
CASSQVQGGGVQFF
>TRBJ2-7|TRBV14
CASSHLNGGNEQYF
>TRBJ1-3|TRBV20-1
CSARDRVSSGNTIYF
>TRBJ2-1|TRBV7-2
CASSLFGRGRRDEQFF
>TRBJ1-1|TRBV4-1
CASSQEGGGGMNTEAFF
>TRBJ1-1|TRBV12-3/TRBV12-4
CASSSFTEAFF
>TRBJ1-5|TRBV18
CASSPTGQGNQPQHF
>TRBJ1-1|TRBV19
CASNYGNTEAFF
>TRBJ2-1|TRBV5-1
CASSHGLAGFYEQFF
>TRBJ2-5|TRBV7-6
CASSRANGQETQYF
>TRBJ2-3|TRBV6-2/TRBV6-3
CASSYSEVDTQYF
>TRBJ2-3|TRBV5-1
CASSVPGEDTQYF
>TRBJ2-7|TRBV7-2
CASSTRQGVREKQYF
>TRBJ2-5|TRBV7-2
CASSLWETQYF
>TRBJ2-4|TRBV11-1
CASSLVRGAVDSAKNIQYF
>TRBJ2-7|TRBV6-2/TRBV6-3
CASSKLPRDDEQYF
>TRBJ1-1|TRBV4-2
CASSPRYEGEAFF
>TRBJ1-6|TRBV7-9
CASSLRQVNSPLHF
>TRBJ2-3|TRBV21-1
CASSKGGGQGTDTQYF
>TRBJ2-1|TRBV7-2
CASSASGADYNEQFF
>TRBJ2-1|TRBV9
CASSASGLDNEQFF
>TRBJ1-4|TRBV7-2
CASSLGATGGANEKLFF
>TRBJ2-7|TRBV18
CASSEDRAGEQYF
>TRBJ2-7|TRBV15
CATSRGGQTNFYEQYF